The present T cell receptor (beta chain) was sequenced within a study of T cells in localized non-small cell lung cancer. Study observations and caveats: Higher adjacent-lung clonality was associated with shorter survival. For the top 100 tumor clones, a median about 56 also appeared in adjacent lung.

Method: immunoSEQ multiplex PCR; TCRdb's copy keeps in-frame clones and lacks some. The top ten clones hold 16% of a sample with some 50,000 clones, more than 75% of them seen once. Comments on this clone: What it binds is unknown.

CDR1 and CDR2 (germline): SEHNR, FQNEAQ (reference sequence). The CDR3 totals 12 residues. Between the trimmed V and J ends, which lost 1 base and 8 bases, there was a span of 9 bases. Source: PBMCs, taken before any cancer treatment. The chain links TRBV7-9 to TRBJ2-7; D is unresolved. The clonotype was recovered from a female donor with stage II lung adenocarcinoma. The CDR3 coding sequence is TGTGCCAGCAGCTTAGACGGTTATAAGCAGTACTTC. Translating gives CASSLDGYKQYF.